Detailed here is one TCR beta chain. These data originate in a study of blood T cell repertoires in COVID-19. Study-level information: COVID-19 samples, acute and convalescent, were from the United States, Italy and Spain. The cDNA or gDNA used as material had been derived from T cells, B-cell-depleted T cells, or PBMCs.

Original data processing: Amplification with reference gene primers provided the estimates of nucleated cell counts. Measured with immunoSEQ multiplex PCR; TCRdb has only the in-frame clones, and not every one. V, J and clone size are those of that table, while D and trimming were read from the DNA. The sample records 90,000 or so clones, 86% being singletons. Sample: peripheral blood. The clonotype originates from a man aged 55 to 70 with acute or convalescent COVID-19.

This chain's CDR3 is CASSESLQGWNTEAFF. The CDR3 coding sequence is TGCGCCAGCAGTGAGTCGTTACAGGGGTGGAACACTGAAGCTTTCTTT. The V gene is TRBV10-2, the J gene TRBJ1-1, with 7 nucleotides matching TRBD1. V gave up 0 bases and J gave up 1 base; unmatched junction bases: 5. The CDR3 has 16 amino acids. Germline lookup yields CDR1 WSHSY and CDR2 SAAADI.